Below, 5 T cell receptor beta chains from the same sample are listed, as sequenced in a study of CD4+ T cells in melanoma. Some clones are missing from TCRdb's copy, which holds only in-frame ones; the method was immunoSEQ multiplex PCR. The data contain 140,000 or so clones, around 90% of them singletons. Receptors were obtained from a human donor with melanoma.

The genes are TRBV6-6 and TRBJ2-1; 12 bases agree with TRBD2. The J segment lost 4 bases and the V segment lost 5 bases, leaving 6 bases of the junction unmatched. The germline gives CDR1 MNHNY, CDR2 SVGAGI (reference sequence). This CDR3 contains 16 residues. The CDR3 here is CASSTLLAGGYNEQFF. CDR3 in DNA: TGTGCCAGCAGTACTCTACTAGCGGGGGGATACAATGAGCAGTTCTTC.

V and J are TRBV5-4 and TRBJ2-3; D is tentatively TRBD1 or TRBD2 (7 bases each). The CDR3 is made up of 15 amino acids. Germline V gene sequence: CDR1 SGHNT, CDR2 YYREEE (reference sequence). Trimming removed 5 bases at V and 3 bases at J, with 16 bases between. The CDR3 reads CASRGGGRGTDTQYF. CDR3 coding DNA: TGTGCCAGCAGGGGAGGGGGCCGGGGGACAGATACGCAGTATTTT.

The rearrangement joins TRBV5-6 to TRBJ2-2; D gene uncertain. The CDR3 has 15 residues. Trimming cost V 2 bases and J 2 bases, with 10 bases left between them. Per germline, CDR1 SGHDT and CDR2 YYEEEE. CDR3 residues: CASSLVQSNTGELFF. The CDR3 DNA reads as TGTGCCAGCAGCTTAGTACAGAGTAACACCGGGGAGCTGTTTTTT.

The chain joins TRBV7-2 to TRBJ2-7; possible D gene TRBD1, 6 bases. The V gene's germline CDR1 is SGHTA and CDR2 FQGNSA. The ends were cut back, 5 bases at V and 6 bases at J, with 17 bases in the middle. The CDR3 is 14 amino acids. CDR3 residues: CASSTGTGSREQYF. The CDR3 DNA reads as TGTGCCAGCAGCACGGGAACAGGGAGTCGCGAGCAGTACTTC.

The chain combines TRBV18 with TRBJ2-2; TRBD2 agrees at 7 bases. CDR1 and CDR2 from the germline V gene are KGHSH and LQKENI. V gave up 6 bases and J gave up 4 bases; unmatched junction bases: 8. The CDR3 totals 15 residues. CDR3 amino acids: CASSLTSAGTGELFF. Here the CDR3 DNA reads TGTGCCAGCTCCCTCACTAGCGCGGGCACCGGGGAGCTGTTTTTT.